What follows are 20 T cell receptor beta chains derived from one specimen sequenced in a study of cytomegalovirus exposure and HLA in healthy donors. The protocol was immunoSEQ multiplex PCR, while the TCRdb copy is restricted to in-frame clones and leaves out a portion. Counted here are over 150,000 clones, 80% to 85% occurring once; the ten biggest clones make up about 2.8%. The sample taken for sequencing was PBMCs. Receptor source: a woman aged 18-29 years in good health and CMV-seropositive.

The V call is TRBV27, the J call TRBJ1-4, with D possibly being TRBD1 (5 bases). The CDR3 loop spans 13 amino acids. Per germline, CDR1 MNHEY and CDR2 SMNVEV (reference sequence). The V and J ends lost 6 bases and 8 bases respectively, with 13 bases between them. CDR3 bases: TGTGCCAGCAGACTCCGGGGGTCCGAAAAACTGTTTTTT. Its protein is CASRLRGSEKLFF.

This chain joins TRBV5-6 and TRBJ2-1; 11 positions agree with TRBD2. With V trimmed by 0 bases and J by 5 bases, 4 bases remained unmatched. The germline V gene has CDR1 SGHDT and CDR2 YYEEEE. The CDR3 is made up of 16 amino acids. The CDR3 sequence: CASSLAAGLADNEQFF. CDR3 coding DNA: TGTGCCAGCAGCTTGGCCGCGGGACTAGCGGACAATGAGCAGTTCTTC.

The chain has TRBV25-1 and TRBJ1-1; D remains ambiguous. The CDR3 extends over 13 amino acids. V dropped 6 bases and J dropped 7 bases, with 15 bases sitting between them. Germline V CDR1 and CDR2: MGHDK, SYGVNS. Written as DNA, the CDR3 is TGTGCCAGCAGACGCGGACGGGGTTATGAAGCTTTCTTT. This encodes CASRRGRGYEAFF.

V is TRBV6-1 and J is TRBJ1-1; 11 bases line up with TRBD1. With 6 bases clipped from V and 4 bases from J, the junction kept 7 bases outside the gene matches. From germline, CDR1 is MNHNS and CDR2 SASEGT. There are 15 residues in the CDR3. This CDR3 is CASRIGQGAPTEAFF. The CDR3 DNA follows: TGTGCCAGCAGGATAGGACAGGGGGCGCCCACTGAAGCTTTCTTT.

The chain has TRBV5-1 and TRBJ2-1; perhaps TRBD1 as D (6 bases). The CDR3 has 16 amino acids. Germline values: CDR1 SGHRS, CDR2 YFSETQ. V was pared by 5 bases and J by 0 bases, with 15 bases between. DNA of the CDR3: TGCGCCAGCAGGTCAGGGGCGGAGAGCTCCTACAATGAGCAGTTCTTC. This translates into CASRSGAESSYNEQFF.

The chain joins TRBV2 to TRBJ1-2; D is ambiguous. Germline V gene sequence: CDR1 SNHLY, CDR2 FYNNEI. The CDR3 is 15 amino acids. Trimming took 2 bases from V and 1 from J, leaving 11 bases between them. The DNA of the CDR3 is TGTGCCAGCAGTGAATTCCAACCGGGTAACTATGGCTACACCTTC. As protein: CASSEFQPGNYGYTF.

The V call is TRBV12-5, the J call TRBJ2-1; no firm D call. Germline V gives CDR1 LGHNT, CDR2 FRNRAP. CDR3 length equals 15 residues. Trimming pared 2 bases from V and 8 bases from J, leaving 16 bases between. The CDR3 loop is CASGLSANARDEQFF. CDR3 in DNA: TGTGCTAGTGGTTTGTCCGCCAACGCTCGGGATGAGCAGTTCTTC. The entire variable domain, with the rest obtained from reference TRBV12-5 and TRBJ2-1, is as follows: DARVTQTPRHKVTEMGQEVTMRCQPILGHNTVFWYRQTMMQGLELLAYFRNRAPLDDSGMPKDRFSAEMPDATLATLKIQPSEPRDSAVYFCASGLSANARDEQFFGPGTRLTVL.

This clone was counted at least ten times. This chain uses TRBV7-9 with TRBJ1-5; D is uncertain. There are 19 residues in the CDR3. Germline CDR1 is SEHNR and CDR2 is FQNEAQ (reference sequence). V lost 5 bases to trimming and J lost 3 bases, with 26 bases between them. The DNA of the CDR3 is TGTGCCAGCAGCCCTATCGGCGACACCGTAACCACTGCCAATCAGCCCCAGCATTTT. Translated: CASSPIGDTVTTANQPQHF.

V usage is TRBV7-8 and J usage is TRBJ1-1; perhaps TRBD1 as D (5 bases). This CDR3 spans 15 amino acids. Germline V lookup: CDR1 SGHVS, CDR2 FQNEAQ. V was trimmed by 7 bases and J by 9 bases, leaving 24 bases between them. The CDR3, as DNA: TGTGCCAGCACCAGAAACCCCCGCAGGGCGGCTCAAGCTTTCTTT. Amino acid sequence: CASTRNPRRAAQAFF.

V and J are TRBV9 and TRBJ2-3; D unclear. The germline CDR1 and CDR2 sequences are SGDLS and YYNGEE. With 2 bases removed from V and 4 bases from J, the gap between germline ends came to 8 bases. This CDR3 has 13 amino acids. The CDR3 region is CASSVQTADTQYF. CDR3 sequence (DNA): TGTGCCAGCAGCGTTCAGACTGCAGATACGCAGTATTTT.

The rearrangement uses TRBV6-1 and TRBJ2-7; the D gene is possibly TRBD1 (6 bases). The V and J ends lost 5 bases and 4 bases respectively, with 12 bases between them. Germline V CDR1 and CDR2: MNHNS, SASEGT. CDR3 length equals 13 residues. In DNA, the CDR3 is TGTGCCAGCAGTCGTACAGGGCTGTACGAGCAGTACTTC. This encodes CASSRTGLYEQYF.

The chain links TRBV6-1 to TRBJ2-6; D is unclear. The germline V and J ends were trimmed by 2 bases and 0 bases, with 5 bases remaining between them. CDR1 MNHNS and CDR2 SASEGT come from the germline V gene. The CDR3 length is 15 residues. The CDR3 sequence: CASSESSSGANVLTF. The DNA for the CDR3 is TGTGCCAGCAGTGAAAGTAGCTCTGGGGCCAACGTCCTGACTTTC.

This clone has a handful of counts. This chain connects TRBV4-2 to TRBJ1-1; D unresolved. Per germline, CDR1 LGHNA and CDR2 YNFKEQ. V lost 1 base and J 1 base, leaving 7 bases between the germline ends. The CDR3 extends over 14 amino acids. The CDR3, as DNA: TGTGCCAGCAGCCAAGTAGGAGGGAACACTGAAGCTTTCTTT. Protein product: CASSQVGGNTEAFF.

This chain joins TRBV6-5 and TRBJ1-4; 10 bases are a match to TRBD1. Germline V CDR1 and CDR2: MNHEY, SVGAGI. Trimming cost V 8 bases and J 6 bases; bases outside gene matches: 3. The CDR3 is 13 amino acids. The CDR3 loop is CASRTGGDEKLFF. As DNA, the CDR3 is TGTGCCAGCCGGACAGGGGGTGATGAAAAACTGTTTTTT.

The chain combines TRBV21-1 with TRBJ1-5. TRBV21-1 is termed a pseudogene. This CDR3 spans 15 amino acids. The chain's CDR3 is CASSKEGAGNQPQHF. The CDR3 nucleotides are TGTGCCAGCAGCAAAGAAGGGGCGGGGAATCAGCCCCAGCATTTT.

On this clone: Other DNA sequences from this sample encode an identical CDR3 as well. The chain has TRBV7-2 and TRBJ1-2; 8 bases fit TRBD1. The germline gives CDR1 SGHTA, CDR2 FQGNSA. This CDR3 has 14 amino acids. J lost 8 bases, V lost 5 bases, and 10 bases had no gene match. The CDR3 sequence: CASSPPRTGYGYTF. In DNA, the CDR3 is TGTGCCAGCAGCCCTCCTCGGACAGGGTACGGCTACACCTTC.

This clone has a handful of counts. In DNA form, the CDR3 reads TGTGCCAGCAGCTTTAGCGGGGAATCCGGGGAGCTGTTTTTT. Translated: CASSFSGESGELFF. This chain uses TRBV7-9 with TRBJ2-2; 8 bases are shared with TRBD2. There are 14 residues in the CDR3. Germline lookup yields CDR1 SEHNR and CDR2 FQNEAQ (reference sequence). V lost 3 bases and J lost 6; bases outside the gene matches: 3.

The chain combines TRBV5-4 with TRBJ1-6; 8 bases are shared with TRBD1. The CDR3 contains 15 residues. The V and J ends lost 4 bases and 5 bases, in that order; junction bases with no gene match: 5. Germline CDR1 and CDR2: SGHNT and YYREEE (reference sequence). CDR3 DNA: TGTGCCAGCAGCGGACAGACAGGGGATAATTCACCCCTCCACTTT. Residues: CASSGQTGDNSPLHF.

The gene calls are TRBV19 and TRBJ1-2; TRBD1 matches at 7 bases. Trimming removed 8 bases from V and 7 bases from J; junction bases left unmatched: 10. CDR3 length: 13 amino acids. Germline V CDR1 and CDR2: LNHDA, SQIVND (reference sequence). CDR3 loop: CASSPGQPSGYTF. CDR3 nucleotides: TGTGCCAGTTCCCCGGGACAGCCCAGTGGCTACACCTTC.

V and J are TRBV20-1 and TRBJ1-5; tentatively, D is TRBD1 (5 bases). V was cut by 5 bases and J by 7 bases, with 9 bases left in between. Germline-derived CDR1 and CDR2 are DFQATT and SNEGSKA (reference sequence). The CDR3 covers 11 residues. CDR3 residues: CSAGGGQPQHF. CDR3 sequence (DNA): TGCAGTGCTGGGGGAGGCCAGCCCCAGCATTTT.